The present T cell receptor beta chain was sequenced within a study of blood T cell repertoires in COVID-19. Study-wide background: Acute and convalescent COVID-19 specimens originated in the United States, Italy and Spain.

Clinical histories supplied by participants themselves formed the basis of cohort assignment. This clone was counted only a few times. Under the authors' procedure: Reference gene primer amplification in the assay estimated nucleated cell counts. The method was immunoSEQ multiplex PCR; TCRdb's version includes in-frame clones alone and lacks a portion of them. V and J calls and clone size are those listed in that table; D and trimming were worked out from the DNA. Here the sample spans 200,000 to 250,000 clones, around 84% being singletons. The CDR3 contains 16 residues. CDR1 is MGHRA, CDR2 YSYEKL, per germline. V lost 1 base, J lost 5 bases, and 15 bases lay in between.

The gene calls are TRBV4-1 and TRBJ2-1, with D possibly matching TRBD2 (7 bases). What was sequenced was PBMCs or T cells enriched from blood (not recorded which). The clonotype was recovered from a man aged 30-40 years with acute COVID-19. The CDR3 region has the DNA TGCGCCAGCAGCCAAGGAAGGGGGGGCATCGACAATGAGCAGTTCTTC. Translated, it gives CASSQGRGGIDNEQFF.